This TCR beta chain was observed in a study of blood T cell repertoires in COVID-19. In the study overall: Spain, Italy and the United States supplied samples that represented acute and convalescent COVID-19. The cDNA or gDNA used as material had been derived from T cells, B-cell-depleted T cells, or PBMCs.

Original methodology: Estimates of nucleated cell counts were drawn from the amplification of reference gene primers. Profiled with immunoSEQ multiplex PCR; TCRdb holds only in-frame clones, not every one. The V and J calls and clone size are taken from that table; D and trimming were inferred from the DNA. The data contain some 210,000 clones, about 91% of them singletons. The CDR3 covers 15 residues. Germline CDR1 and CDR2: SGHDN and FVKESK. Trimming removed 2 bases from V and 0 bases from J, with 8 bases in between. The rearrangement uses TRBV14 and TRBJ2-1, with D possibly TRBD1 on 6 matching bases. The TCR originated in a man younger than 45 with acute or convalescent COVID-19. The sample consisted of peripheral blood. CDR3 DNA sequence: TGTGCCAGCAGCCAAACAGGGCACTCCTACAATGAGCAGTTCTTC. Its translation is CASSQTGHSYNEQFF.